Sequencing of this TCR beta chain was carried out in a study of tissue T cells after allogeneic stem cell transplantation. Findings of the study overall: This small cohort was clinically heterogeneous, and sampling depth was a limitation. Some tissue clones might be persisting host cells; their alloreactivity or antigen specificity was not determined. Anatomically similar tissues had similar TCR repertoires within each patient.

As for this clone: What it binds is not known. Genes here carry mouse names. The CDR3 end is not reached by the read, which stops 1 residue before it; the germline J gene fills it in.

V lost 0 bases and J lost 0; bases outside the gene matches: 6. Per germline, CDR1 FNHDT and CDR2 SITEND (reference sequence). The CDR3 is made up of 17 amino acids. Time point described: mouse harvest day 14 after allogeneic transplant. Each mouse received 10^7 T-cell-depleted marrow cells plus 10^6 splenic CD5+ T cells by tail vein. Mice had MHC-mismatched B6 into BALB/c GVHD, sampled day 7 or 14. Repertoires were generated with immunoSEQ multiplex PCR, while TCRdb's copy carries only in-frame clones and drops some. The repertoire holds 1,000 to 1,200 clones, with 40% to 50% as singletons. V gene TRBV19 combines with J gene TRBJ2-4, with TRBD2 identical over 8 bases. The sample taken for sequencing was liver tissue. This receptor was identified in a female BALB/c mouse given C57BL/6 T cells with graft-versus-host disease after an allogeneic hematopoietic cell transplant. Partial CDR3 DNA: TGTGCCAGCAGTATAGCTCCATGGGGGGGGAGTCAAAACACCTTGTAC. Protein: CASSIAPWGGSQNTLY. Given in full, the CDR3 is CASSIAPWGGSQNTLYF.